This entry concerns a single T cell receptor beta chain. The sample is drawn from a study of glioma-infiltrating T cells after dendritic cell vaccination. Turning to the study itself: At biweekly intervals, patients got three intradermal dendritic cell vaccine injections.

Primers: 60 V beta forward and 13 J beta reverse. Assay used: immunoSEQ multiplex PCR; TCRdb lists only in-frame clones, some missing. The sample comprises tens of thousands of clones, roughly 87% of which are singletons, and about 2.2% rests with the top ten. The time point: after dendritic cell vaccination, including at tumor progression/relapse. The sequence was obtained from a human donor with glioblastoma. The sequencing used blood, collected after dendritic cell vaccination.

CDR3 coding DNA: TGTGCCAGCAGCTCGGACAGGGACGGGTACGAGCAGTACTTC. Its protein is CASSSDRDGYEQYF. The V call is TRBV7-9, the J call TRBJ2-7, with 8 bases matching TRBD1. Looked up from germline, CDR1 is SEHNR and CDR2 is FQNEAQ (reference sequence). The CDR3 length is 14 residues. Unmatched junction bases numbered 6, after V lost 4 bases and J lost 4 bases.